One sample yielded the 27 T cell receptor beta chains listed below, sequenced in a study of T cells in Graves' hyperthyroidism and ophthalmopathy (dated by TCRdb to the late 2010s). The method behind the library was multiplex PCR. These reads were obtained on an Illumina HiSeq 2000. The TCR beta CDR3 regions were amplified from RNA transcripts. For the first round of RT-PCR on the TCR CDR3, the HTBI primer set was used together with the Qiagen OneStep RT-PCR kit. TCRdb handled the public reads itself, with Q25 trimming in fastp and clone calling in MiXCR, and kept productive beta chains. Identical CDR3 protein sequences are pooled into one entry, listed with their most common genes and DNA. The sample yields fewer than 450,000 distinct CDR3 sequences; about a sixth were counted once. The ten largest clones capture roughly a third of the sample. The sample comprised blood. The receptors shown here come from a woman aged 25 to 45 with Graves' hyperthyroidism that later progressed to Graves' ophthalmopathy.

The chain uses TRBV6-1 and TRBJ1-5, with 7 bases fitting TRBD1. CDR1 is MNHNS and CDR2 is SASEGT in the germline V gene. The CDR3 length is 16 residues. V lost 1 base, J lost 5 bases, and 8 bases stayed unmatched. The CDR3 here is CASSEVISQGYQPQHF. As DNA, the CDR3 is TGTGCCAGCAGTGAAGTTATCTCACAGGGGTATCAGCCCCAGCATTTT.

As concerns this clonotype: A much larger clone lies one base from this, so it may be a read error. The gene calls are TRBV20-1 and TRBJ1-1; TRBD1 matches 7 bases. J was trimmed by 3 bases and V by 0 bases; bases with no gene match: 4. The V gene's germline CDR1 is DFQATT and CDR2 SNEGSKA (reference sequence). The CDR3 spans 14 residues. The CDR3 loop is CSARDDRDDTEAFF. In DNA form, the CDR3 reads TGCAGTGCTAGAGACGACAGGGACGACACTGAAGCTTTCTTT.

In this sample, this clonotype turned up many times. The chain links TRBV29-1 to TRBJ2-1; TRBD2 agrees at 8 bases. Germline loops: CDR1 SQVTM, CDR2 ANQGSEA. CDR3 size: 14 residues. Trimming took 8 bases from V and 0 from J; bases not matched to a gene: 6. In DNA form, the CDR3 reads TGCAGCTCCCTGCGGGGGGTCTCCTACAATGAGCAGTTCTTC. This translates into CSSLRGVSYNEQFF.

Only a few counts were recorded for this clonotype. The chain combines TRBV10-2 with TRBJ2-3, with D possibly being TRBD1 or TRBD2 (5 bases each). This CDR3 comprises 14 residues. The germline gives CDR1 WSHSY, CDR2 SAAADI. Trimming removed 6 bases from V and 2 bases from J, with 12 bases in between. The CDR3 spells CASRWDQNTDTQYF. The CDR3, as DNA: TGCGCCAGCAGATGGGACCAAAACACAGATACGCAGTATTTT.

This clonotype was seen ten or more times. The genes are TRBV5-1 and TRBJ2-1, with D tentatively TRBD1 (6 bases). The germline V gene has CDR1 SGHRS and CDR2 YFSETQ. The CDR3 is made up of 14 amino acids. The V and J ends lost 3 bases and 9 bases respectively, with 16 bases between them. CDR3 DNA sequence: TGCGCCAGCAGCTGGATGTTGGGGGCGAGTGAGCAGTTCTTC. It is translated as CASSWMLGASEQFF.

This clonotype was counted only a few times. The chain couples TRBV12-3 or TRBV12-4 to TRBJ2-7; possibly TRBD1 for D (5 bases). The CDR3 totals 13 residues. V dropped 4 bases and J dropped 2 bases, with 9 bases sitting between them. CDR3 nucleotide sequence: TGTGCCAGCAGTTCTCAGACAGCCTACGAGCAGTACTTC. Translation: CASSSQTAYEQYF.

This clonotype was detected ten times or more. The chain is built from TRBV5-8 and TRBJ2-2; 8 nucleotides match TRBD1. The CDR3 loop spans 16 amino acids. The V gene end was trimmed by 4 bases and the J gene end by 4 bases; junction bases not matched to a gene: 9. Germline CDR1 SGHTS, CDR2 YDEGEE. CDR3 loop: CASSPKDRVGTGELFF. Here the CDR3 DNA reads TGTGCCAGCAGCCCAAAGGACAGGGTCGGCACCGGGGAGCTGTTTTTT.

This sequence joins TRBV6-1 and TRBJ1-1; D is perhaps TRBD1 (6 bases). The V end lost 10 bases, the J end lost 6 bases, and 18 bases lay between the germline ends. CDR3 length: 13 amino acids. Germline V gives CDR1 MNHNS, CDR2 SASEGT. The DNA of the CDR3 is TGTGCCACCGAGATAGGGGGAACACCTGAAGCTTTCTTT. Its translation is CATEIGGTPEAFF.

This clonotype has ten or more counts. This rearrangement joins TRBV28 to TRBJ1-5, with a possible D match to TRBD1 (5 bases). Germline V CDR1 and CDR2: MDHEN, SYDVKM. Trimming removed 6 bases from V and 3 bases from J, with 15 bases in between. The CDR3 totals 15 residues. This chain's CDR3 is CASSPGGAHNQPQHF. CDR3 in DNA: TGTGCCAGCAGCCCGGGCGGGGCACACAATCAGCCCCAGCATTTT.

CDR3 region: CASSVENTGELFF. The CDR3 nucleotides are TGTGCCAGCAGTGTCGAGAACACCGGGGAGCTGTTTTTT. The chain recombines TRBV2 with TRBJ2-2; D gene ambiguous. CDR3 length: 13 amino acids. Trimming stripped 4 bases from V and 1 base from J, with 4 bases between. Germline V gives CDR1 SNHLY, CDR2 FYNNEI.

This clonotype has at least ten counts. The chain carries TRBV30 and TRBJ1-6, with 8 nucleotides matching TRBD1. Germline-derived CDR1 and CDR2 are GTSNPN and SVGIG (reference sequence). The V segment lost 2 bases and the J segment 8 bases; nucleotides outside the gene matches: 5. The CDR3 is made up of 14 amino acids. The CDR3 DNA reads TGTGCCTGGAGTATCACAGGGGGGGATTCACCCCTCCACTTT. Protein product: CAWSITGGDSPLHF.

This clonotype was seen ten or more times. The chain recombines TRBV2 with TRBJ1-1; TRBD1 matches at 7 bases. The CDR3 is 14 amino acids. V was clipped by 5 bases and J by 1 base; unmatched bases: 4. Germline CDR1 and CDR2: SNHLY and FYNNEI. In DNA form, the CDR3 reads TGTGCCAGCAGTAAGGACAGGTCGAACACTGAAGCTTTCTTT. This translates into CASSKDRSNTEAFF.

This clonotype came up many times. The V call is TRBV2, the J call TRBJ2-5; 9 bases are shared with TRBD1. The J segment lost 4 bases and the V segment lost 5 bases, leaving 5 bases of the junction unmatched. Germline lookup yields CDR1 SNHLY and CDR2 FYNNEI. The CDR3 is 14 residues long. The CDR3 loop reads CASSQDRGTETQYF. Written as DNA, the CDR3 is TGTGCCAGCAGTCAAGACAGGGGGACAGAGACCCAGTACTTC.

This clonotype was detected ten times or more. J is TRBJ2-7 and V is TRBV7-8; no firm D call. The V gene's germline CDR1 is SGHVS and CDR2 FQNEAQ. The CDR3 is 16 amino acids. V dropped 0 bases and J dropped 3 bases, with 15 bases sitting between them. The CDR3 here is CASSLARGTPDYEQYF. As DNA, the CDR3 is TGTGCCAGCAGCTTAGCGCGCGGAACACCCGACTACGAGCAGTACTTC.

V is TRBV27 and J is TRBJ1-1; D is undetermined. From germline, CDR1 is MNHEY and CDR2 SMNVEV (reference sequence). Trimming stripped 3 bases from V and 2 bases from J, with 19 bases between. The CDR3 spans 17 residues. The CDR3: CASSFRSGGLTNTEAFF. The CDR3 DNA follows: TGTGCCAGCAGTTTCCGATCCGGCGGGTTAACTAACACTGAAGCTTTCTTT.

This clonotype was seen a few times. The J gene is TRBJ1-1, the V gene TRBV28; the match to TRBD1 covers 7 bases. With 4 bases clipped from V and 12 bases from J, the junction kept 14 bases outside the gene matches. Germline V gene lookup returns CDR1 MDHEN and CDR2 SYDVKM. The length of the CDR3 is 14 residues. The CDR3 sequence: CASSSGTALGRTFF. In nucleotides, the CDR3 is TGTGCCAGCAGTTCGGGGACAGCCCTAGGGCGAACTTTCTTT.

This clonotype was picked up many times. This rearrangement joins TRBV6-5 to TRBJ2-5; 7 nucleotides match TRBD1. CDR1 is MNHEY, CDR2 SVGAGI, per germline. This CDR3 is built from 12 residues. Trimming removed 2 bases from V and 12 bases from J; junction bases left unmatched: 6. CDR3 nucleotides: TGTGCCAGCAGTTACGATACAGGGGTTGAGTACTTC. Protein: CASSYDTGVEYF.

This clonotype appeared many times. The genes are TRBV11-2 and TRBJ2-7; tentative D call: TRBD2 (6 bases). V lost 3 bases and J lost 0, with 18 bases in between. Germline V CDR1 and CDR2: SGHAT, FQNNGV. This CDR3 contains 17 residues. The CDR3, as DNA: TGTGCCAGCAGCTTGAGTGGAGGGTACAGCCCCTCCTACGAGCAGTACTTC. Its translation is CASSLSGGYSPSYEQYF.

Concerning this clonotype itself: This clone may be a read error of a much larger clone one base away. The chain employs TRBV12-3 or TRBV12-4 and TRBJ2-1; D might be TRBD1 or TRBD2, each matching 5 bases. The J call may not be correct, given that the DNA end is closer to TRBJ2-7. The length of the CDR3 is 13 residues. CDR3 nucleotides: TGTGCCAGCAGTCCGGGACCATACAATGAGCAGTACTTC. The encoded protein is CASSPGPYNEQYF.

Sample share makes this clonotype medium-sized. The V call is TRBV6-1, the J call TRBJ2-1, with D possibly TRBD1 on 5 matching bases. The ends were cut back, 2 bases at V and 0 bases at J, with 8 bases in the middle. CDR1 is MNHNS and CDR2 is SASEGT in the germline V gene. The CDR3 contains 15 residues. CDR3 loop: CASSERDSSYNEQFF. The CDR3, as DNA: TGTGCCAGCAGTGAACGTGACAGCTCCTACAATGAGCAGTTCTTC.

This clonotype was observed many times. V and J are TRBV20-1 and TRBJ1-1; possibly TRBD1 for D (6 bases). This CDR3 has 14 amino acids. Germline V gene sequence: CDR1 DFQATT, CDR2 SNEGSKA (reference sequence). V was pared by 4 bases and J by 4 bases, with 16 bases between. The CDR3 loop reads CSANRGGDATEAFF. DNA of the CDR3: TGCAGTGCTAACCGGGGGGGCGATGCCACTGAAGCTTTCTTT.

This clonotype was seen at least ten times. The rearrangement links TRBV4-1 to TRBJ2-5; the match to TRBD1 covers 7 bases. Germline V gives CDR1 MGHRA, CDR2 YSYEKL. Trimming at V came to 2 bases and at J to 4 bases, leaving 7 bases not matched to a gene. The CDR3 is 15 residues long. In DNA, the CDR3 is TGCGCCAGCAGCCAACAGGGGGTCGGAGGAGAGACCCAGTACTTC. Residues: CASSQQGVGGETQYF.

This clonotype appeared a few times. V is TRBV11-2 and J is TRBJ2-5; TRBD2 matches at 15 bases. The germline V gene has CDR1 SGHAT and CDR2 FQNNGV. V shed 0 bases, J shed 3 bases, and the junction held 8 bases outside the gene matches. CDR3 size: 19 residues. The CDR3 DNA reads TGTGCCAGCAGCTTAGACGGGCTTTGGACTAGCGGGGGGGAAGAGACCCAGTACTTC. Encoded protein: CASSLDGLWTSGGEETQYF.

In its sample, this clonotype was seen many times. This chain joins TRBV6-1 and TRBJ1-2; D unresolved. Trimming took off 5 bases at V and 7 bases at J, with 20 bases between the two ends. CDR1 MNHNS and CDR2 SASEGT come from the germline V gene. The CDR3 contains 15 residues. The CDR3 nucleotides are TGTGCCAGCAGTTATACCGGGCCTCCCGGTCGTGGCTACACCTTC. Encoded protein: CASSYTGPPGRGYTF.

The table lists this clonotype with a few counts. With a much larger clone just one base away, this may be a read error. This chain uses TRBV20-1 with TRBJ2-3; 8 nucleotides agree with TRBD2. This CDR3 has 15 amino acids. Trimming removed 3 bases from V and 4 bases from J; junction bases left unmatched: 9. CDR1 is DFQATT, CDR2 SNEGSKA, per germline (reference sequence). The DNA for the CDR3 is TGCAGTGCTAGGGAGAAGCGGGGGCGCTCAGATACGCAGTATTTT. As protein: CSAREKRGRSDTQYF.

The chain recombines TRBV19 with TRBJ2-7; D is unclear. Trimming took off 5 bases at V and 5 bases at J, with 13 bases between the two ends. Germline-derived CDR1 and CDR2 are LNHDA and SQIVND (reference sequence). This CDR3 contains 13 residues. The CDR3 DNA follows: TGTGCCAGTAGTCCTTATTTATGGCACGAGCAGTACTTC. Translating it yields CASSPYLWHEQYF. Looking up the rest from reference TRBV19 and TRBJ2-7 gives the full variable domain: DGGITQSPKYLFRKEGQNVTLSCEQNLNHDAMYWYRQDPGQGLRLIYYSQIVNDFQKGDIAEGYSVSREKKESFPLTVTSAQKNPTAFYLCASSPYLWHEQYFGPGTRLTVT.

This clonotype was seen many times. The DNA for the CDR3 is TGTGCCAGCAGCTTAGCGCTTGGACCGAGCTCCTACGAGCAGTACTTC. Translating it yields CASSLALGPSSYEQYF. V usage is TRBV7-9 and J usage is TRBJ2-7; no clear D gene. The ends were cut back, 0 bases at V and 0 bases at J, with 12 bases in the middle. The CDR3 length is 16 residues. Germline CDR1 is SEHNR and CDR2 is FQNEAQ (reference sequence). Full variable domain (rest looked up from reference TRBV7-9 and TRBJ2-7): DTGVSQNPRHKITKRGQNVTFRCDPISEHNRLYWYRQTLGQGPEFLTYFQNEAQLEKSRLLSDRFSAERPKGSFSTLEIQRTEQGDSAMYLCASSLALGPSSYEQYFGPGTRLTVT.